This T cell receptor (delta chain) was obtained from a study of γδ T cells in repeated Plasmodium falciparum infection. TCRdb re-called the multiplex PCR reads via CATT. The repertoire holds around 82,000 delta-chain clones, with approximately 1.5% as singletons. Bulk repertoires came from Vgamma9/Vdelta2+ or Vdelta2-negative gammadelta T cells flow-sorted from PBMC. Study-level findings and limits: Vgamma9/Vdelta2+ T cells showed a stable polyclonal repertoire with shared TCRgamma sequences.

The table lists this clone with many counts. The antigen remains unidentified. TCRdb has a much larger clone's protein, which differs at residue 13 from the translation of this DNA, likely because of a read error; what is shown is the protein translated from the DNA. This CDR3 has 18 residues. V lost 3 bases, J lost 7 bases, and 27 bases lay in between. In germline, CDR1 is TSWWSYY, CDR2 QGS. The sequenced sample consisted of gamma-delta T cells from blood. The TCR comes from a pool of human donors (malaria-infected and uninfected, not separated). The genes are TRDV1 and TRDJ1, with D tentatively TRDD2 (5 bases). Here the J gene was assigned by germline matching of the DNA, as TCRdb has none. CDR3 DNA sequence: TGTGCTCTTGGGGACCCTAGACCTACACCCCTGGTGGCCGGTAAACTCATCTTT. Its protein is CALGDPRPTPLVAGKLIF.